These 27 T cell receptor beta chains came from one sample sequenced in a study of blood T cell repertoires in COVID-19. Clones were sequenced by immunoSEQ multiplex PCR, and TCRdb holds only the in-frame ones, with some missing. This sample has just under 95,000 clones; roughly 80% occur once, and the top ten carry around 17%. The specimen was peripheral blood. The receptors come from a human donor in a cohort sampled during active COVID-19.

V usage is TRBV12-3 or TRBV12-4 and J usage is TRBJ2-7; D call uncertain. Trimming removed 4 bases from V and 6 bases from J, with 7 bases in between. This CDR3 spans 11 amino acids. The CDR3 spells CASSSLSEQYF. The CDR3 nucleotides are TGTGCCAGCAGTTCGTTGAGCGAGCAGTACTTC.

The chain couples TRBV7-8 to TRBJ2-2; D possibly corresponds to TRBD1 (5 bases). There are 15 residues in the CDR3. CDR1 and CDR2 from the germline V gene are SGHVS and FQNEAQ. Trimming removed 1 base at V and 1 base at J, with 7 bases between. The CDR3 spells CASSLVRVNTGELFF. The CDR3 nucleotides are TGTGCCAGCAGCTTAGTCAGGGTGAACACCGGGGAGCTGTTTTTT.

This sequence joins TRBV6-1 and TRBJ2-7, with a possible D match to TRBD1 (6 bases). This CDR3 spans 15 amino acids. V lost 1 base and J lost 2, with 12 bases in between. Germline values: CDR1 MNHNS, CDR2 SASEGT. The DNA for the CDR3 is TGTGCCAGCAGTGAAGGGAACAGGGCCACCTACGAGCAGTACTTC. Protein product: CASSEGNRATYEQYF.

The chain employs TRBV7-8 and TRBJ1-2, with D hard to call. This CDR3 contains 15 residues. Trimming took 1 base from V and 8 from J, leaving 17 bases between them. Germline values: CDR1 SGHVS, CDR2 FQNEAQ. The CDR3 bases are TGTGCCAGCAGCTTAGAAGGCCTCACCCAGCGGGGCTACACCTTC. It codes for CASSLEGLTQRGYTF.

The J gene is TRBJ2-7, the V gene TRBV11-2; D is unclear. This CDR3 has 10 residues. From germline, CDR1 is SGHAT and CDR2 FQNNGV. The V end was cut by 2 bases, the J end by 6 bases, with 2 bases between. CDR3 loop: CASSLREQYF. Written as DNA, the CDR3 is TGTGCCAGCAGCTTACGCGAGCAGTACTTC.

The chain couples TRBV27 to TRBJ2-7; possible D gene TRBD1, 6 bases. CDR1 is MNHEY, CDR2 SMNVEV, per germline (reference sequence). The CDR3 has 13 residues. The ends were cut back, 6 bases at V and 3 bases at J, with 12 bases in the middle. Here the CDR3 reads CASSPDSLYEQYF. The CDR3 DNA reads TGTGCCAGCAGCCCGGACAGCCTCTACGAGCAGTACTTC.

The chain employs TRBV28 and TRBJ1-1; 7 nucleotides match TRBD1. The CDR3 consists of 13 residues. Per the germline V gene, CDR1 is MDHEN and CDR2 is SYDVKM. Trimming at V came to 4 bases and at J to 3 bases, leaving 2 bases not matched to a gene. The CDR3 bases are TGTGCCAGCAGTTACAGGGGTTACACTGAAGCTTTCTTT. It encodes CASSYRGYTEAFF.

V gene TRBV28 combines with J gene TRBJ2-7; TRBD2 matches at 10 bases. This CDR3 has 15 residues. Germline CDR1 is MDHEN and CDR2 is SYDVKM. Germline trimming cut 3 bases from V and 3 bases from J; bases unmatched to any gene: 5. CDR3 bases: TGTGCCAGCAGTTTCCAAGCGGGAGGGAGCTACGAGCAGTACTTC. It codes for CASSFQAGGSYEQYF.

The count of this clone is one. Here the CDR3 DNA reads TGCGCCAGCACCGGGGTATCCTACGAGCAGTACTTC. This gives the protein CASTGVSYEQYF. The chain combines TRBV23-1 with TRBJ2-7; D may be TRBD2 (5 bases). TRBV23-1 is designated an ORF whose function remains uncertain. The CDR3 loop spans 12 amino acids. The V gene lost 7 bases and the J gene lost 1 base, with 8 bases spanning the gap.

The V and J genes are TRBV9 and TRBJ2-7; maybe TRBD2 (5 bases). Between the trimmed V and J ends, which lost 3 bases and 4 bases, there was a span of 14 bases. The CDR3 consists of 14 residues. The germline V gene has CDR1 SGDLS and CDR2 YYNGEE. CDR3 nucleotide sequence: TGTGCCAGCAGCGCATCAGAGGGCCGGTACGAGCAGTACTTC. It specifies CASSASEGRYEQYF.

CDR3 sequence reads: CASSLAATLTYEQYF. The CDR3, as DNA: TGCGCCAGCAGCTTGGCCGCTACCTTAACCTACGAGCAGTACTTC. The chain uses TRBV5-1 and TRBJ2-7, with D hard to call. Germline lookup yields CDR1 SGHRS and CDR2 YFSETQ. V shed 0 bases and J shed 2 bases, with 12 bases lying between them. The length of the CDR3 is 15 residues.

This clone appeared a few times. The chain joins TRBV11-2 to TRBJ2-7; D gene uncertain. CDR1 is SGHAT and CDR2 is FQNNGV in the germline V gene. Trimming pared 4 bases from V and 5 bases from J, leaving 18 bases between. The length of the CDR3 is 15 residues. The CDR3 sequence: CASSSTPIVRHEQYF. The CDR3 nucleotides are TGTGCCAGCAGCTCTACCCCCATCGTGCGCCACGAGCAGTACTTC.

This sequence joins TRBV7-8 and TRBJ2-3; 14 bases fit TRBD2. This CDR3 has 16 residues. V shed 5 bases and J 3 bases; nucleotides not matched to a gene: 4. The germline gives CDR1 SGHVS, CDR2 FQNEAQ. The chain's CDR3 is CASSQGTSGRTDTQYF. As DNA, the CDR3 is TGTGCCAGCAGCCAAGGGACTAGCGGGAGAACAGATACGCAGTATTTT. The whole variable domain, remainder taken from reference TRBV7-8 and TRBJ2-3, is GAGVSQSPRYKVAKRGQDVALRCDPISGHVSLFWYQQALGQGPEFLTYFQNEAQLDKSGLPSDRFFAERPEGSVSTLKIQRTQQEDSAVYLCASSQGTSGRTDTQYFGPGTRLTVL.

V gene TRBV7-3 combines with J gene TRBJ2-3; 7 bases fit TRBD2. J gave up 4 bases and V 8 bases, and 12 bases lay outside the gene matches. CDR3 length: 15 residues. CDR1 is SGHTA, CDR2 FQGTGA, per germline. The CDR3 spells CASGGEGGSADTQYF. CDR3 DNA: TGTGCCAGCGGAGGGGAGGGCGGGAGTGCAGATACGCAGTATTTT.

The chain recombines TRBV7-9 with TRBJ1-6; the D gene is possibly TRBD1 (6 bases). This CDR3 has 15 residues. Trimming removed 5 bases from V and 9 bases from J, with 17 bases in between. The germline CDR1 and CDR2 sequences are SEHNR and FQNEAQ (reference sequence). CDR3 protein: CASSREGVIASPLHF. The CDR3 DNA reads TGTGCCAGCAGCCGGGAGGGGGTAATTGCTTCACCCCTCCACTTT.

The chain joins TRBV7-3 to TRBJ2-6; tentatively, D is TRBD1 (6 bases). Germline CDR1 reads SGHTA; CDR2 reads FQGTGA. V was pared by 6 bases and J by 1 base, with 10 bases between. This CDR3 is built from 15 residues. This CDR3 reads CASRLQGSGANVLTF. The CDR3 coding sequence is TGTGCCAGCAGGTTACAGGGTTCTGGGGCCAACGTCCTGACTTTC.

This CDR3 reads CASSTGTSGLTDTQYF. CDR3 nucleotides: TGTGCCAGTAGTACGGGGACTAGCGGACTCACAGATACGCAGTATTTT. V usage is TRBV19 and J usage is TRBJ2-3; 11 nucleotides align to TRBD2. The CDR3 sequence is 16 residues long. With 4 bases clipped from V and 2 bases from J, the junction kept 5 bases outside the gene matches. Germline CDR1 and CDR2: LNHDA and SQIVND (reference sequence). The whole variable domain, remainder taken from reference TRBV19 and TRBJ2-3, is DGGITQSPKYLFRKEGQNVTLSCEQNLNHDAMYWYRQDPGQGLRLIYYSQIVNDFQKGDIAEGYSVSREKKESFPLTVTSAQKNPTAFYLCASSTGTSGLTDTQYFGPGTRLTVL.

V usage is TRBV29-1 and J usage is TRBJ2-1, with a tentative D call TRBD2 (6 bases). Looked up from germline, CDR1 is SQVTM and CDR2 is ANQGSEA. V was pared by 4 bases and J by 7 bases, with 17 bases between. The CDR3 has 14 amino acids. The CDR3 spells CSVGGGNVRNEQFF. CDR3 nucleotide sequence: TGCAGCGTTGGTGGCGGGAACGTAAGGAATGAGCAGTTCTTC.

By sample share, this clone is large. The chain couples TRBV7-9 to TRBJ1-2; tentatively, D is TRBD1 (5 bases). The CDR3 has 12 amino acids. Germline CDR1 SEHNR, CDR2 FQNEAQ (reference sequence). Trimming removed 7 bases from V and 8 bases from J, with 14 bases in between. The CDR3 DNA sequence: TGTGCCAGCATCCCCCGGGAGGGGGGCTACACCTTC. Translated: CASIPREGGYTF.

The chain joins TRBV18 to TRBJ2-7; TRBD2 matches 8 bases. There are 14 residues in the CDR3. V lost 8 bases, J lost 3 bases, and 9 bases stayed unmatched. CDR1 and CDR2 from the germline V gene are KGHSH and LQKENI. CDR3 DNA: TGTGCCAGCCTCCGGGGGGGACGGAACTACGAGCAGTACTTC. It is translated as CASLRGGRNYEQYF. Supplemented by reference TRBV18 and TRBJ2-7, the full variable domain reads NAGVMQNPRHLVRRRGQEARLRCSPMKGHSHVYWYRQLPEEGLKFMVYLQKENIIDESGMPKERFSAEFPKEGPSILRIQQVVRGDSAAYFCASLRGGRNYEQYFGPGTRLTVT.

The chain joins TRBV28 to TRBJ2-7; D is undetermined. The length of the CDR3 is 11 residues. The ends were cut back, 5 bases at V and 2 bases at J, with 4 bases in the middle. In germline, CDR1 is MDHEN, CDR2 SYDVKM. CDR3: CASSRAYEQYF. Here the CDR3 DNA reads TGTGCCAGCAGTCGAGCCTACGAGCAGTACTTC.

This sequence joins TRBV28 and TRBJ1-1; 8 nucleotides align to TRBD1. V was pared by 5 bases and J by 4 bases, with 9 bases of the junction left unmatched. Per germline, CDR1 MDHEN and CDR2 SYDVKM. The CDR3 runs to 15 residues. CDR3 protein: CASSGPGGAGTEAFF. The CDR3 region has the DNA TGTGCCAGCAGTGGACCAGGGGGCGCAGGCACTGAAGCTTTCTTT.

The chain couples TRBV6-5 to TRBJ1-2; 10 bases map to TRBD1. The CDR3 covers 14 residues. V lost 5 bases and J lost 8; bases outside the gene matches: 8. Germline V CDR1 and CDR2: MNHEY, SVGAGI. CDR3 loop: CASSTRDRGLGYTF. CDR3 nucleotide sequence: TGTGCCAGCAGTACCCGGGACAGGGGATTAGGCTACACCTTC.

The V gene is TRBV7-2, the J gene TRBJ1-2; 8 bases agree with TRBD1. Unmatched junction bases numbered 5, after V lost 5 bases and J lost 6 bases. Per the germline V gene, CDR1 is SGHTA and CDR2 is FQGNSA. CDR3 length: 13 residues. The CDR3: CASSNQGADGYTF. The CDR3, as DNA: TGTGCCAGCAGCAATCAGGGGGCGGATGGCTACACCTTC. Variable domain in full (rest from reference TRBV7-2 and TRBJ1-2): GAGVSQSPSNKVTEKGKDVELRCDPISGHTALYWYRQSLGQGLEFLIYFQGNSAPDKSGLPSDRFSAERTGGSVSTLTIQRTQQEDSAVYLCASSNQGADGYTFGSGTRLTVV.

This chain connects TRBV28 to TRBJ2-5, with 7 bases that match TRBD1. Looked up from germline, CDR1 is MDHEN and CDR2 is SYDVKM. Trimming cost V 1 base and J 1 base; bases outside gene matches: 6. The CDR3 has 16 amino acids. DNA for the CDR3: TGTGCCAGCAGTTTATTATACGGGACAGCCCAAGAGACCCAGTACTTC. It is translated as CASSLLYGTAQETQYF.

J is TRBJ2-7 and V is TRBV5-5, with TRBD1 matching 9 bases. The CDR3 totals 14 residues. After removal of 3 bases from V and 3 bases from J, the junction contained 4 bases not matched to a gene. In germline, CDR1 is SGHKS, CDR2 YYEKEE (reference sequence). This CDR3 reads CASSWGQGYYEQYF. The CDR3 region has the DNA TGTGCCAGCAGCTGGGGACAGGGTTACTACGAGCAGTACTTC.

A few counts support this clone. CDR3 in amino acids: CASSGYGAEAYEQYF. Written as DNA, the CDR3 is TGTGCCAGCAGCGGGTATGGGGCTGAAGCCTACGAGCAGTACTTC. V gene TRBV5-5 combines with J gene TRBJ2-7; perhaps TRBD1 as D (5 bases). This CDR3 region has 15 residues. Per the germline V gene, CDR1 is SGHKS and CDR2 is YYEKEE (reference sequence). The V end was cut by 4 bases, the J end by 2 bases, with 16 bases between. Combining the CDR3 with reference TRBV5-5 and TRBJ2-7 gives the whole variable domain DAGVTQSPTHLIKTRGQQVTLRCSPISGHKSVSWYQQVLGQGPQFIFQYYEKEERGRGNFPDRFSARQFPNYSSELNVNALLLGDSALYLCASSGYGAEAYEQYFGPGTRLTVT.